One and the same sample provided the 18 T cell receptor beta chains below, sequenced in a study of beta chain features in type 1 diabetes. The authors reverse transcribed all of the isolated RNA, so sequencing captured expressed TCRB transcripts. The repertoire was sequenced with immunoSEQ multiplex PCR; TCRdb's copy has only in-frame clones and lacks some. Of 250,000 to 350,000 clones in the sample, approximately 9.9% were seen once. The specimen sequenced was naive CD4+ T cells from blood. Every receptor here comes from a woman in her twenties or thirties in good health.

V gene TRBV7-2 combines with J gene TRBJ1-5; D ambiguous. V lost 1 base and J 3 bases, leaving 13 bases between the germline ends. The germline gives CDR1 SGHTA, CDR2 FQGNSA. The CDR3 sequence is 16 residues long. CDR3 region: CASSLEAGGNNQPQHF. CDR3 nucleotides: TGTGCCAGCAGCTTAGAGGCGGGAGGGAACAATCAGCCCCAGCATTTT.

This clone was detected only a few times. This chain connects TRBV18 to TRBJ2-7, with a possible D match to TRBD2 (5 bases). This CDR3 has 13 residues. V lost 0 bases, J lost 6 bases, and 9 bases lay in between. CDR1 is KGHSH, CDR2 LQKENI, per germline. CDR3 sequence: CASSPPGLAEQYF. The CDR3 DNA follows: TGTGCCAGCTCACCACCCGGGCTAGCCGAGCAGTACTTC.

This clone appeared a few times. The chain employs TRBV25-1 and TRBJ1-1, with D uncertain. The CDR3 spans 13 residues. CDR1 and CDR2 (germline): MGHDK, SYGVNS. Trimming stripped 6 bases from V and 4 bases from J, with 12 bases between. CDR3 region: CASSLEAGTEAFF. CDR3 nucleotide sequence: TGTGCCAGCAGCCTAGAGGCGGGCACTGAAGCTTTCTTT.

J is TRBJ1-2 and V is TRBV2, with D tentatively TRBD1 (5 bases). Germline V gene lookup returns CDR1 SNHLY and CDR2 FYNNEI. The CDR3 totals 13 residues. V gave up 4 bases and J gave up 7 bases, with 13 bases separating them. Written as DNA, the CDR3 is TGTGCCAGCAGTGTTTCCAGGGTCGGTGGCTACACCTTC. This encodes CASSVSRVGGYTF.

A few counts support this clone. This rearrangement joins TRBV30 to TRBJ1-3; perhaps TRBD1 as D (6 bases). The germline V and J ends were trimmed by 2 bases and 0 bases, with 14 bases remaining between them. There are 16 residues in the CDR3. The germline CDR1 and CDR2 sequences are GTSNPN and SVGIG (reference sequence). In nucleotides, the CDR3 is TGTGCCTGGAGTTTGTCAGGGGCTTTCTCTGGAAACACCATATATTTT. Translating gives CAWSLSGAFSGNTIYF. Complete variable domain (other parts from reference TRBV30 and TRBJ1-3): SQTIHQWPATLVQPVGSPLSLECTVEGTSNPNLYWYRQAAGRGLQLLFYSVGIGQISSEVPQNLSASRPQDRQFILSSKKLLLSDSGFYLCAWSLSGAFSGNTIYFGEGSWLTVV.

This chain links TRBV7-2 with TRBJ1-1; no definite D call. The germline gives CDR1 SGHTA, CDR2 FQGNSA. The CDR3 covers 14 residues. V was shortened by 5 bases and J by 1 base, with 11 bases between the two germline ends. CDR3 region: CASSLQSANTEAFF. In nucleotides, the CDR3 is TGTGCCAGCAGCCTCCAGTCCGCGAACACTGAAGCTTTCTTT.

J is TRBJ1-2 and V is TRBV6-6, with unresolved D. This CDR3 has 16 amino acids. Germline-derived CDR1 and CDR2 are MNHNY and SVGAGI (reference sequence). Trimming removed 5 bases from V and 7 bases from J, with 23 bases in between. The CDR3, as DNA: TGTGCCAGCAGTAGGCTTGGTGCGGGAACCTTCCTTGGCTACACCTTC. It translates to CASSRLGAGTFLGYTF.

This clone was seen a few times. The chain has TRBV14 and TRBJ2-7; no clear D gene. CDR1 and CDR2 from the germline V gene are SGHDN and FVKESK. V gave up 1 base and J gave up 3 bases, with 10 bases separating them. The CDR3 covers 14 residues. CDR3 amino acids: CASSQVGPYYEQYF. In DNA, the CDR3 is TGTGCCAGCAGCCAAGTCGGTCCTTACTACGAGCAGTACTTC.

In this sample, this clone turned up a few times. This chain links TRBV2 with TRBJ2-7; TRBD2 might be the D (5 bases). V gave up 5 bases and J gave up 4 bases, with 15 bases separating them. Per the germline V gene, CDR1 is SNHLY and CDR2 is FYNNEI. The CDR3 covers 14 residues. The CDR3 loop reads CASSWASPPYEQYF. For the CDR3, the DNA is TGTGCCAGCAGTTGGGCTAGCCCACCGTACGAGCAGTACTTC. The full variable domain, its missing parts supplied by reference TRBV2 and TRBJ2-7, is EPEVTQTPSHQVTQMGQEVILRCVPISNHLYFYWYRQILGQKVEFLVSFYNNEISEKSEIFDDQFSVERPDGSNFTLKIRSTKLEDSAMYFCASSWASPPYEQYFGPGTRLTVT.

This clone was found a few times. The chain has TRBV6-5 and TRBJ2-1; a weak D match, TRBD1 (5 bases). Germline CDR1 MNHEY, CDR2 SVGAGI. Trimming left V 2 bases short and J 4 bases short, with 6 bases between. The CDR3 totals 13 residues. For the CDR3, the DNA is TGTGCCAGCAGTTACGACAGATACAATGAGCAGTTCTTC. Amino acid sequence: CASSYDRYNEQFF.

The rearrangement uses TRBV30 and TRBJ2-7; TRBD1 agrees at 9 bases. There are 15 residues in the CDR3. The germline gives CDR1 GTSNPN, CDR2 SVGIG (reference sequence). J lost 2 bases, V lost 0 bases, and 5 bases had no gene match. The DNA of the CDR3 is TGTGCCTGGAGTGTACTCGGGACAGGGACCTACGAGCAGTACTTC. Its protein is CAWSVLGTGTYEQYF.

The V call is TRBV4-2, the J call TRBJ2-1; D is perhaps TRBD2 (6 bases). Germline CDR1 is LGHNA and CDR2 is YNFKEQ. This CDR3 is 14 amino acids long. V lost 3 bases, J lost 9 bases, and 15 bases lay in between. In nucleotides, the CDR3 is TGTGCCAGCAGCCAGGGACTGGGGGTCTCTGAGCAGTTCTTC. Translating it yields CASSQGLGVSEQFF.

CDR3 in DNA: TGTGCCAGCAGCGCAACGGGACAGTACGAGAAGATTACAGATACGCAGTATTTT. This codes for CASSATGQYEKITDTQYF. The chain recombines TRBV7-6 with TRBJ2-3, with 7 bases identical to TRBD1. Trimming at V came to 5 bases and at J to 3 bases, leaving 17 bases not matched to a gene. This CDR3 is built from 18 residues. Per the germline V gene, CDR1 is SGHVS and CDR2 is FNYEAQ. Variable domain in full (rest from reference TRBV7-6 and TRBJ2-3): GAGVSQSPRYKVTKRGQDVALRCDPISGHVSLYWYRQALGQGPEFLTYFNYEAQQDKSGLPNDRFSAERPEGSISTLTIQRTEQRDSAMYRCASSATGQYEKITDTQYFGPGTRLTVL.

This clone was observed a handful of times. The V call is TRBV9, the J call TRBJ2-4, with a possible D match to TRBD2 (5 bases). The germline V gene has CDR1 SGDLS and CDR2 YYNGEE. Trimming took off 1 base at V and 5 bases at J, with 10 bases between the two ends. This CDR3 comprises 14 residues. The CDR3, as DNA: TGTGCCAGCAGCGTATCTAGCAGCCAAAACATTCAGTACTTC. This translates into CASSVSSSQNIQYF. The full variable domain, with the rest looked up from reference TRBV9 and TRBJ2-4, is DSGVTQTPKHLITATGQRVTLRCSPRSGDLSVYWYQQSLDQGLQFLIQYYNGEERAKGNILERFSAQQFPDLHSELNLSSLELGDSALYFCASSVSSSQNIQYFGAGTRLSVL.

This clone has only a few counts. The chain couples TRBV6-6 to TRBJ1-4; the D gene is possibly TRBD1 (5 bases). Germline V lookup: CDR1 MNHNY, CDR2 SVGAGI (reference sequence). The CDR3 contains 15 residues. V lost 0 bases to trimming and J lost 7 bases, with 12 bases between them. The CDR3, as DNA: TGTGCCAGCAGTTACTCGCAGGGCTTCGGTGAAAAACTGTTTTTT. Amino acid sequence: CASSYSQGFGEKLFF.

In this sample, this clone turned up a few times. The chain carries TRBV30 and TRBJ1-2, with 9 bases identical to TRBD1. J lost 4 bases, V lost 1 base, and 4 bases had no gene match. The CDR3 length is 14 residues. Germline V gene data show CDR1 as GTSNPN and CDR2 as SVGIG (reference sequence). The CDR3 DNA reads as TGTGCCTGGAGTGGGACAGGGGCTGCCTATGGCTACACCTTC. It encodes CAWSGTGAAYGYTF.

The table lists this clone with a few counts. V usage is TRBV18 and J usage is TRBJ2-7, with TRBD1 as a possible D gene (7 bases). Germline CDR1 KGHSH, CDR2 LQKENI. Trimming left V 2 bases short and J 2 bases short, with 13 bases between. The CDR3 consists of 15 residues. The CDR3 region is CASSPFPGGTYEQYF. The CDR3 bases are TGTGCCAGCTCACCATTCCCAGGGGGGACCTACGAGCAGTACTTC.

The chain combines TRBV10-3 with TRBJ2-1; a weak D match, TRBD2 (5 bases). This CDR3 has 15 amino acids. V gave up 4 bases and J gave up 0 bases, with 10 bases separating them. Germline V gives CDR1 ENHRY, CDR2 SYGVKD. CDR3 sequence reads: CAISGSVSSYNEQFF. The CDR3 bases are TGTGCCATCAGTGGTAGCGTCAGCTCCTACAATGAGCAGTTCTTC.